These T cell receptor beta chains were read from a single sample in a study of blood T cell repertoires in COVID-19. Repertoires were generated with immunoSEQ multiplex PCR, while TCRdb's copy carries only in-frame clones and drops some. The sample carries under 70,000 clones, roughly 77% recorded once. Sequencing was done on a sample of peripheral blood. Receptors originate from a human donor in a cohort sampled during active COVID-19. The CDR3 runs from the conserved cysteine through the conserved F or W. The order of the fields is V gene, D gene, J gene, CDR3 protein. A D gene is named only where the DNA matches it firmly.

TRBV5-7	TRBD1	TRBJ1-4	CASSGQGSNEKLFF
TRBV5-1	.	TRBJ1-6	CASSSIAGDSPLHF
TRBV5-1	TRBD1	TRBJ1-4	CASSLEGTGGNEKLFF
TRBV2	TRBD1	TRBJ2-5	CASMAGGWETQYF
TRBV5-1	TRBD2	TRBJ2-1	CASSLSGAEQFF
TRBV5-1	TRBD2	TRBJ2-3	CASSLGLAAVTDTQYF
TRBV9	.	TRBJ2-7	CASSHRARAGDEQYF
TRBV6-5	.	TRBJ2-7	CATADSTTYEQYF
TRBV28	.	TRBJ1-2	CASMVSADYGYTF
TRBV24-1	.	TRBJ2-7	CATSDSARSHEQYF
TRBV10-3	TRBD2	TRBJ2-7	CAISEGSSGKKNEQYF
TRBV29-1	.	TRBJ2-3	CSAGHNTDTQYF
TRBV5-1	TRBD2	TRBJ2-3	CASSPGASGITDTQYF
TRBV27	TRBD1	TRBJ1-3	CASSLQGAGNTIYF
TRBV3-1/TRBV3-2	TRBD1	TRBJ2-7	CASSQEGTGENF
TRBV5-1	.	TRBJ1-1	CASSFVPVAEAFF
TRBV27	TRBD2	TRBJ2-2	CASSLRASGKYTGELFF
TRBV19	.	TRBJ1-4	CASTHKRSTNEKLFF
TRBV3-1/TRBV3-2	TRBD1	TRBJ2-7	CASSHWDRIYEQYF
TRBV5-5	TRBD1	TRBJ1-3	CASSLVGTGGGGNTIYF
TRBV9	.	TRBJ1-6	CASSVGEMDNSPLHF
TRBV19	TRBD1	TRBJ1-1	CASRRVGQGDTEAFF
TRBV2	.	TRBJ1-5	CASSAGVLPQHF
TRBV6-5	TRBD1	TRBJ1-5	CASGGTGGGNQPQHF
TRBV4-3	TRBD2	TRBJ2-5	CASSQEAGTSGHPQETQYF
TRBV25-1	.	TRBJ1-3	CASSSALSGNTIYF
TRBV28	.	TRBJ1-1	CASSLVARVGTEAFF
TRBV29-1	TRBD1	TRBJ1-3	CSVEVTGVGNTIYF
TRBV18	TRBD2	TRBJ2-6	CASSQSGRGPGANVLTF
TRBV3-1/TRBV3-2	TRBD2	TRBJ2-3	CASSLGLAPTDTQYF
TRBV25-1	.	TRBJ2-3	CASSSNGGLDTQYF
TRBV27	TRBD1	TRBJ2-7	CASWDSDEQYF
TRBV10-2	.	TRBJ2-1	CASTLGTYNEQFF
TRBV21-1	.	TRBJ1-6	CASRMDRATYNSPLHF
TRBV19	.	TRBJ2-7	CASSPRRDKGEQYF
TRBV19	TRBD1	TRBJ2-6	CASRIQGAGGANVLTF
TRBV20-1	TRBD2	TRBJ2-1	CSASAGTSTYNEQFF
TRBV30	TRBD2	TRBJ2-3	CAWNRKRDTDTQYF
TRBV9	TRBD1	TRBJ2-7	CASSSPGTGHEQYF
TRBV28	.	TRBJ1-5	CISGNQPQHF
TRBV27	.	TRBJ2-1	CASSSTAGADEQFF
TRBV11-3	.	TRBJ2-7	CASSRGTDYEQYF
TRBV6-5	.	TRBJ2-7	CASSYSIGAGSYEQYF
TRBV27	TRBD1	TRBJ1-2	CASSLSTGPYGYTF
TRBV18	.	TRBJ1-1	CASSATTTLLEAFF
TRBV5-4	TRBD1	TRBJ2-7	CASSAQTGTGPREQYF
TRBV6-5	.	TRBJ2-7	CASSRAQGPYEQYF
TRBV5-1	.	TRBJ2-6	CASSLAAGSGANVLTF
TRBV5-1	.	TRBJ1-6	CASSLAGDLSPLHF
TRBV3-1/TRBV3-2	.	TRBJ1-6	CASSQGLNSPLHF